Presented here are 24 T cell receptor beta chains from one specimen sequenced in a study of blood T cell repertoires in COVID-19 (dated by TCRdb to about 2020). To prepare the library, the immunoSEQ multiplex PCR assay was applied. As stored in TCRdb, this immuneACCESS dataset retains in-frame rearrangements with V and J assigned. A fraction of the clones does not appear; measured against another copy, unresolved V genes explain less than half of the discrepancy, and the remainder lacks a known reason. The sample has 100,000 to 150,000 clones on record, around 90% of them singletons. The ten top clones hold around 1.9% of the sample. What was sequenced was peripheral blood. These receptors were obtained from a man aged 50-60 years with COVID-19, enrolled during active disease.

The V call is TRBV28, the J call TRBJ1-1; 8 nucleotides line up with TRBD1. The CDR3 is 18 amino acids. With 5 bases clipped from V and 5 bases from J, the junction kept 19 bases outside the gene matches. CDR1 is MDHEN, CDR2 SYDVKM, per germline. The CDR3 sequence is CASSLFAGGGRMSTEAFF. In nucleotides, the CDR3 is TGTGCCAGCAGTCTATTCGCAGGGGGCGGACGTATGAGTACTGAAGCTTTCTTT.

The V gene is TRBV28, the J gene TRBJ1-4, with 7 positions matching TRBD1. V shed 5 bases and J 5 bases; nucleotides not matched to a gene: 8. In germline, CDR1 is MDHEN, CDR2 SYDVKM. The CDR3 spans 15 residues. DNA of the CDR3: TGTGCCAGCAGTCTCCGGGACAGCCGGAATGAAAAACTGTTTTTT. Translating it yields CASSLRDSRNEKLFF. The variable domain in full, with the rest retrieved from reference TRBV28 and TRBJ1-4, is DVKVTQSSRYLVKRTGEKVFLECVQDMDHENMFWYRQDPGLGLRLIYFSYDVKMKEKGDIPEGYSVSREKKERFSLILESASTNQTSMYLCASSLRDSRNEKLFFGSGTQLSVL.

The chain is built from TRBV7-2 and TRBJ1-3; D gene uncertain. The CDR3 sequence is 14 residues long. Germline CDR1 reads SGHTA; CDR2 reads FQGNSA. Trimming pared 5 bases from V and 0 bases from J, leaving 8 bases between. The CDR3 here is CASSRIGSGNTIYF. CDR3 nucleotides: TGTGCCAGCAGCAGAATCGGCTCTGGAAACACCATATATTTT. Variable domain in full (rest from reference TRBV7-2 and TRBJ1-3): GAGVSQSPSNKVTEKGKDVELRCDPISGHTALYWYRQSLGQGLEFLIYFQGNSAPDKSGLPSDRFSAERTGGSVSTLTIQRTQQEDSAVYLCASSRIGSGNTIYFGEGSWLTVV.

This chain links TRBV7-2 with TRBJ1-2; TRBD1 matches 8 bases. Germline V gene data show CDR1 as SGHTA and CDR2 as FQGNSA. The CDR3 spans 17 residues. Trimming removed 5 bases from V and 6 bases from J; junction bases left unmatched: 17. The CDR3 coding sequence is TGTGCCAGCAGCCCAGCCCCGAGGACAGGGAATAGAGATGGCTACACCTTC. Translating gives CASSPAPRTGNRDGYTF.

J is TRBJ2-3 and V is TRBV24-1, with 10 bases fitting TRBD2. V lost 11 bases, J lost 4 bases, and 5 bases stayed unmatched. CDR1 is KGHDR, CDR2 SFDVKD, per germline. CDR3 length: 13 residues. The CDR3: CASLAGGPDTQYF. Here the CDR3 DNA reads TGTGCCAGCTTAGCGGGAGGCCCAGATACGCAGTATTTT.

The rearrangement links TRBV11-1 to TRBJ2-3; TRBD1 matches 9 bases. V lost 0 bases to trimming and J lost 3 bases; unmatched junction nucleotides: 4. The CDR3 sequence is 16 residues long. The germline V gene encodes CDR1 SGHAT and CDR2 FQDESV (reference sequence). The CDR3 DNA sequence: TGTGCCAGCAGCTTAGCGCTCGACAGGGGGACAGATACGCAGTATTTT. Translation gives CASSLALDRGTDTQYF.

The chain carries TRBV4-1 and TRBJ2-7, with D possibly TRBD1 on 5 matching bases. V was clipped by 5 bases and J by 3 bases, with 17 bases between them. The CDR3 totals 15 residues. Germline loops: CDR1 MGHRA, CDR2 YSYEKL. The CDR3 here is CASSITKGPDYEQYF. The DNA of the CDR3 is TGCGCCAGCAGCATCACGAAGGGGCCAGACTACGAGCAGTACTTC.

This sequence joins TRBV20-1 and TRBJ1-2; D gene unclear. Trimming removed 3 bases at V and 0 bases at J, with 11 bases between. CDR1 DFQATT and CDR2 SNEGSKA come from the germline V gene (reference sequence). The CDR3 spans 14 residues. CDR3 sequence reads: CSASSIGSNYGYTF. The CDR3 region has the DNA TGCAGTGCTAGTTCTATCGGGTCTAACTATGGCTACACCTTC.

This chain joins TRBV2 and TRBJ2-7; TRBD2 matches 13 bases. The length of the CDR3 is 14 residues. V gave up 4 bases and J gave up 5 bases; unmatched junction bases: 2. Germline assignment: CDR1 SNHLY and CDR2 FYNNEI. CDR3 protein: CASSGTSGSNEQYV. CDR3 in DNA: TGTGCCAGCAGTGGGACTAGCGGGAGCAACGAGCAGTACGTC.

This chain uses TRBV9 with TRBJ1-4, with a weak D call TRBD1 (5 bases). Germline V lookup: CDR1 SGDLS, CDR2 YYNGEE. The V end was cut by 4 bases, the J end by 3 bases, with 13 bases between. This CDR3 comprises 15 residues. The chain's CDR3 is CASSLRDFSNEKLFF. In nucleotides, the CDR3 is TGTGCCAGCAGCCTCAGGGACTTCTCTAATGAAAAACTGTTTTTT. The full variable domain, with the rest looked up from reference TRBV9 and TRBJ1-4, is DSGVTQTPKHLITATGQRVTLRCSPRSGDLSVYWYQQSLDQGLQFLIQYYNGEERAKGNILERFSAQQFPDLHSELNLSSLELGDSALYFCASSLRDFSNEKLFFGSGTQLSVL.

CDR3: CASRAANTEAFF. The CDR3 bases are TGTGCCAGTAGGGCGGCGAACACTGAAGCTTTCTTT. The chain couples TRBV19 to TRBJ1-1; no firm D call. The CDR3 sequence is 12 residues long. The V gene lost 6 bases and the J gene lost 1 base, with 6 bases spanning the gap. Germline V lookup: CDR1 LNHDA, CDR2 SQIVND (reference sequence).

V is TRBV18 and J is TRBJ2-7; tentative D call: TRBD2 (5 bases). Germline CDR1 KGHSH, CDR2 LQKENI. The CDR3 is 13 amino acids. The V gene lost 3 bases and the J gene lost 5 bases, with 11 bases spanning the gap. CDR3 residues: CASSPLASDEQYV. For the CDR3, the DNA is TGTGCCAGCTCACCCCTAGCATCTGACGAGCAGTACGTC.

The CDR3 DNA follows: TGTGCCAGCAGTTCCTTGCTAGGGGAGGGTGAGCAGTTCTTC. Translated: CASSSLLGEGEQFF. This chain connects TRBV6-2 or TRBV6-3 to TRBJ2-1, with TRBD2 matching 7 bases. Trimming removed 4 bases from V and 9 bases from J; junction bases left unmatched: 9. There are 14 residues in the CDR3. The germline gives CDR1 MNHEY, CDR2 SVGEGT.

The chain carries TRBV30 and TRBJ2-2; a weak D match, TRBD1 (6 bases). The germline CDR1 and CDR2 sequences are GTSNPN and SVGIG (reference sequence). Trimming took 4 bases from V and 3 from J, leaving 12 bases between them. This CDR3 is 14 amino acids long. The CDR3 spells CAWIRTEYTGELFF. The CDR3, as DNA: TGTGCCTGGATTCGGACAGAATACACCGGGGAGCTGTTTTTT.

This clone was detected only once. This chain links TRBV25-1 with TRBJ2-3; D is unresolved. The germline gives CDR1 MGHDK, CDR2 SYGVNS. V dropped 6 bases and J dropped 2 bases, with 6 bases sitting between them. There are 12 residues in the CDR3. DNA for the CDR3: TGTGCCAGCAGAACAACCACAGATACGCAGTATTTT. It specifies CASRTTTDTQYF.

V usage is TRBV19 and J usage is TRBJ2-5; 7 bases map to TRBD1. The CDR3 is made up of 14 amino acids. In germline, CDR1 is LNHDA, CDR2 SQIVND (reference sequence). The J segment lost 0 bases and the V segment lost 8 bases, leaving 6 bases of the junction unmatched. In DNA form, the CDR3 reads TGTGCCAGTCGCCCGGGACAGAACCAAGAGACCCAGTACTTC. Translation gives CASRPGQNQETQYF.

The chain joins TRBV3-1 (or the pseudogene TRBV3-2) to TRBJ1-1, with 9 nucleotides matching TRBD1. There are 15 residues in the CDR3. Trimming cost V 4 bases and J 2 bases; bases outside gene matches: 5. Germline V CDR1 and CDR2: LGHDT, YNNKEL (reference sequence). The CDR3 DNA follows: TGTGCCAGCAGCCTAACGGGACAGGGAAACACTGAAGCTTTCTTT. Its protein product is CASSLTGQGNTEAFF.

V is TRBV30 and J is TRBJ2-3; the D gene is possibly TRBD1 (6 bases). The CDR3 extends over 13 amino acids. V was shortened by 1 base and J by 4 bases, with 9 bases between the two germline ends. CDR1 and CDR2 (germline): GTSNPN, SVGIG (reference sequence). CDR3 residues: CAWSEGGADTQYF. In nucleotides, the CDR3 is TGTGCCTGGAGTGAAGGGGGTGCAGATACGCAGTATTTT.

The V call is TRBV7-9, the J call TRBJ2-2; 10 bases align to TRBD1. The CDR3 runs to 17 residues. V dropped 6 bases and J dropped 1; count of bases not matched to a gene: 8. Per germline, CDR1 SEHNR and CDR2 FQNEAQ (reference sequence). The CDR3, as DNA: TGTGCCAGCAGAGGCGGAGGGGACAGGGGGAACACCGGGGAGCTGTTTTTT. Translated, it gives CASRGGGDRGNTGELFF.

This clone was recorded once. V is TRBV18 and J is TRBJ1-1; D is unresolved. V was trimmed by 3 bases and J by 1 base, leaving 6 bases between them. There are 13 residues in the CDR3. The germline V gene has CDR1 KGHSH and CDR2 LQKENI. The CDR3 protein is CASSPNTNTEAFF. The CDR3 region has the DNA TGTGCCAGCTCACCGAACACGAACACTGAAGCTTTCTTT. Full variable domain (remainder filled in from reference TRBV18 and TRBJ1-1): NAGVMQNPRHLVRRRGQEARLRCSPMKGHSHVYWYRQLPEEGLKFMVYLQKENIIDESGMPKERFSAEFPKEGPSILRIQQVVRGDSAAYFCASSPNTNTEAFFGQGTRLTVV.

This clone was observed a single time. The chain joins TRBV7-2 to TRBJ2-3; 9 nucleotides line up with TRBD2. CDR1 SGHTA and CDR2 FQGNSA come from the germline V gene. CDR3 length: 16 amino acids. The V gene end was trimmed by 4 bases and the J gene end by 4 bases; junction bases not matched to a gene: 9. The chain's CDR3 is CASSSRQGGGADTQYF. CDR3 nucleotide sequence: TGTGCCAGCAGCTCCCGGCAGGGCGGGGGGGCAGATACGCAGTATTTT.

This chain links TRBV7-3 with TRBJ2-2, with a tentative D call TRBD2 (6 bases). Germline loops: CDR1 SGHTA, CDR2 FQGTGA. The CDR3 is 16 amino acids. The V end was cut by 2 bases, the J end by 1 base, with 11 bases between. The CDR3 protein is CASSLGGRENTGELFF. As DNA, the CDR3 is TGTGCCAGCAGCTTAGGAGGGCGGGAGAACACCGGGGAGCTGTTTTTT.

This clone was observed a single time. This chain connects TRBV20-1 to TRBJ2-3; no clear D gene. V lost 3 bases, J lost 6 bases, and 16 bases lay in between. Germline CDR1 is DFQATT and CDR2 is SNEGSKA (reference sequence). The CDR3 has 14 amino acids. CDR3 region: CSASPLAASDTQYF. CDR3 coding DNA: TGCAGTGCTAGTCCCCTGGCGGCCTCGGATACGCAGTATTTT.

The J gene is TRBJ2-7, the V gene TRBV5-1; the match to TRBD2 covers 7 bases. CDR1 is SGHRS, CDR2 YFSETQ, per germline. V lost 0 bases to trimming and J lost 3 bases; unmatched junction nucleotides: 6. The CDR3 consists of 15 residues. In DNA form, the CDR3 reads TGCGCCAGCAGCTTGGTAGGAGCGGGAAACTACGAGCAGTACTTC. Protein sequence: CASSLVGAGNYEQYF.